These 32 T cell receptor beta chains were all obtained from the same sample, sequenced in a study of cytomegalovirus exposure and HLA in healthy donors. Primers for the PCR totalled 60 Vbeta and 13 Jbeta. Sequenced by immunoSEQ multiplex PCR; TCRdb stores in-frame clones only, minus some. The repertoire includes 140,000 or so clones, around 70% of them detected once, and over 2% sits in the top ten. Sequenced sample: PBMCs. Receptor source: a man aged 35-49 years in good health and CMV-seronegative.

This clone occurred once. The CDR3 loop reads CASSLGQGLGTDTQYF. CDR3 nucleotides: TGCGCCAGCAGCTTGGGGCAGGGGTTGGGGACAGATACGCAGTATTTT. This chain joins TRBV5-1 and TRBJ2-3; TRBD1 might be the D (6 bases). Per germline, CDR1 SGHRS and CDR2 YFSETQ. CDR3 length equals 16 residues. V was pared by 0 bases and J by 3 bases, with 14 bases between.

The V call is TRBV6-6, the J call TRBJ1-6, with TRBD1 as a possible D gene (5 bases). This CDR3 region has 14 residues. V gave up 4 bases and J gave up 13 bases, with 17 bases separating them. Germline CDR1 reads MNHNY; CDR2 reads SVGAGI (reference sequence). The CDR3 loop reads CASSSLGGEVPLHF. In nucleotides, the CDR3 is TGTGCCAGCAGTTCCTTGGGGGGAGAGGTCCCCCTCCACTTT.

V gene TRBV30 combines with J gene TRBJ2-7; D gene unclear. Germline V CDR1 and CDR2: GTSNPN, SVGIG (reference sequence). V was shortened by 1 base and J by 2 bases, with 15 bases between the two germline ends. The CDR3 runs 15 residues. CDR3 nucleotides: TGTGCCTGGAGTGCCCCCGGCAGGCCGCCCTACGAGCAGTACTTC. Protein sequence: CAWSAPGRPPYEQYF.

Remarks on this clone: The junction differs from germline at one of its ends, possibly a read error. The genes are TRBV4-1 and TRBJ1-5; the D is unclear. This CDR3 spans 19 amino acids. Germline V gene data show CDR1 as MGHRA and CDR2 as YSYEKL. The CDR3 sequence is CASSQHLDTAEYSNQPQNF. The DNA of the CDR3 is TGCGCCAGCAGCCAACACCTGGATACAGCGGAGTATAGCAATCAGCCCCAGAATTTT.

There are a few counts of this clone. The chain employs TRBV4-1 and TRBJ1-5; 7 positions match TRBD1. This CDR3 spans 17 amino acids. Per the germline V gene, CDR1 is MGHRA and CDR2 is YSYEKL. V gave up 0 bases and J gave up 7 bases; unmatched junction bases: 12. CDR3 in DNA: TGCGCCAGCAGCCAAGATTCCCCCCGACAGGGCTGGCAGCCCCAGCATTTT. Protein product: CASSQDSPRQGWQPQHF.

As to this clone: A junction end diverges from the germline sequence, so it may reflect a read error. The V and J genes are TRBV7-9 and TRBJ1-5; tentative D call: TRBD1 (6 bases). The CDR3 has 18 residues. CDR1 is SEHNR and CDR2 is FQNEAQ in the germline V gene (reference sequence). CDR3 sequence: CSSSLGSGDAVYNQPQHF. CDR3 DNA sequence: TGTTCCAGCAGCTTAGGGTCAGGGGACGCAGTCTACAATCAGCCCCAGCATTTT.

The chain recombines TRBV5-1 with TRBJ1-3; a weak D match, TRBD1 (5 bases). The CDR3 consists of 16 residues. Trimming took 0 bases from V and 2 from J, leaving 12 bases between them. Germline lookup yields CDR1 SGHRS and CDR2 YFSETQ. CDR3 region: CASSLGRDVAGNTIYF. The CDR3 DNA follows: TGCGCCAGCAGCTTGGGCAGGGATGTAGCTGGAAACACCATATATTTT.

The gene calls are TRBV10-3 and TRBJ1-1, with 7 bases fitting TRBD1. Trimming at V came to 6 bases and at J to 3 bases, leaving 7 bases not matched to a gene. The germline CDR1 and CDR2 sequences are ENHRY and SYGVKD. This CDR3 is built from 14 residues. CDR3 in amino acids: CAISGTGVDTEAFF. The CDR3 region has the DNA TGTGCCATCAGCGGAACAGGGGTCGACACTGAAGCTTTCTTT.

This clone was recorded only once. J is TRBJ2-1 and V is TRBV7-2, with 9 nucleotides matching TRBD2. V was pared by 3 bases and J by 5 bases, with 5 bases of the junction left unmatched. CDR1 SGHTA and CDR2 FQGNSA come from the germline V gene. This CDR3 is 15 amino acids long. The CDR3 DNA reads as TGTGCCAGCAGCTTTGGACTAGCGTTAGACAATGAGCAGTTCTTC. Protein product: CASSFGLALDNEQFF.

This CDR3 is CASSESRTAYGYTF. CDR3 DNA: TGCGCCAGCAGTGAGTCACGGACAGCTTATGGCTACACCTTC. V usage is TRBV10-2 and J usage is TRBJ1-2, with a weak D call TRBD1 (6 bases). V shed 0 bases and J shed 5 bases, with 10 bases lying between them. There are 14 residues in the CDR3. Germline assignment: CDR1 WSHSY and CDR2 SAAADI.

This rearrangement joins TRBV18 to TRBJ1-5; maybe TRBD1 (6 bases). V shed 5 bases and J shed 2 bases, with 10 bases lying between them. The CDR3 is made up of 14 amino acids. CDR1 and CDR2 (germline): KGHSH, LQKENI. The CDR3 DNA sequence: TGTGCCAGCTCAGAGGGGGTAGGCAATCAGCCCCAGCATTTT. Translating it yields CASSEGVGNQPQHF.

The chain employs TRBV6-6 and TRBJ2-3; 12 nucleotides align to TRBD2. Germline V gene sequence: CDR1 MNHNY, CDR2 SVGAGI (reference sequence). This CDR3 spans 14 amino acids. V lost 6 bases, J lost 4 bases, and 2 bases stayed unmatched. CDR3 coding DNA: TGTGCCAGCAGGCTAGCGGGGGGGTCAGATACGCAGTATTTT. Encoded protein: CASRLAGGSDTQYF.

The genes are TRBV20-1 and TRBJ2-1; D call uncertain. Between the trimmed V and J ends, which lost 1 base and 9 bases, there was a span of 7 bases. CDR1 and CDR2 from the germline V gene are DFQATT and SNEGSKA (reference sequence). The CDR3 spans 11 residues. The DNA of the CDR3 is TGCAGTGCTAGAGTTTCTGTTGAGCAGTTCTTC. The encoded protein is CSARVSVEQFF.

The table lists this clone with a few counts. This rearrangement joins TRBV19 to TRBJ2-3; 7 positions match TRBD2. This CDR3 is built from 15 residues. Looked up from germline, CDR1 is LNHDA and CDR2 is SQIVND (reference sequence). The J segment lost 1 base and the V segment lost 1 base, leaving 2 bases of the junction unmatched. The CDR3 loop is CASSIVSGGTDTQYF. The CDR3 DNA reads TGTGCCAGTAGTATAGTCAGCGGGGGCACAGATACGCAGTATTTT.

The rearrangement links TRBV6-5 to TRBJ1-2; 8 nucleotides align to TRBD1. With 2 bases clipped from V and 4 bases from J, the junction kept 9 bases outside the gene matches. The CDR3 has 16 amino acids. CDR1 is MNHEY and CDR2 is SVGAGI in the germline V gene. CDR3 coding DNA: TGTGCCAGCAGTTACGGGGCCAGGGGGCAAGGCTATGGCTACACCTTC. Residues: CASSYGARGQGYGYTF.

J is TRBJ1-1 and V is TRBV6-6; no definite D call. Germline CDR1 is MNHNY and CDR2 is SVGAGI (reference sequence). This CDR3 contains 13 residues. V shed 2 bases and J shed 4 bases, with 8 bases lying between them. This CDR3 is CASSYKGATEAFF. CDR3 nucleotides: TGTGCCAGCAGTTACAAGGGAGCCACTGAAGCTTTCTTT.

CDR3 protein: CASSLPSGGSSYEQYF. In DNA form, the CDR3 reads TGTGCCAGCAGCTTGCCTAGCGGGGGATCTTCCTACGAGCAGTACTTC. V usage is TRBV5-5 and J usage is TRBJ2-7; 10 bases agree with TRBD2. The V segment lost 1 base and the J segment 1 base; nucleotides outside the gene matches: 5. The germline V gene encodes CDR1 SGHKS and CDR2 YYEKEE (reference sequence). This CDR3 comprises 16 residues.

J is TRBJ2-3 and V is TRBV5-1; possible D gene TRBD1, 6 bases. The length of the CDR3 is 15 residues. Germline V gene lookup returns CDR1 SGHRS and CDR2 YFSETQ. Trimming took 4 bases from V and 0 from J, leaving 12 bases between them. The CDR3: CASSPHRDSTDTQYF. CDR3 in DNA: TGCGCCAGCAGCCCCCACAGGGACAGCACAGATACGCAGTATTTT.

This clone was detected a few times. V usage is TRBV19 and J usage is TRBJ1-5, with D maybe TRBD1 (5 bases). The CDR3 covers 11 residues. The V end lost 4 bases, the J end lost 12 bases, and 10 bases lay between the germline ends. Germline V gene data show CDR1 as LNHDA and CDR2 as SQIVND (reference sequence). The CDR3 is CASSKGPYQHF. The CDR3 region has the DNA TGTGCCAGTAGTAAGGGGCCGTACCAGCATTTT.

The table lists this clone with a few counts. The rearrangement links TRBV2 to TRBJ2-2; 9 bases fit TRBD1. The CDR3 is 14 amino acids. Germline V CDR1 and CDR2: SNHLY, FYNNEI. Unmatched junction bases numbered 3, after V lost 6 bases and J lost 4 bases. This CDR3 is CASRRTGVTGELFF. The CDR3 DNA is TGTGCCAGCAGGCGGACAGGGGTCACCGGGGAGCTGTTTTTT.

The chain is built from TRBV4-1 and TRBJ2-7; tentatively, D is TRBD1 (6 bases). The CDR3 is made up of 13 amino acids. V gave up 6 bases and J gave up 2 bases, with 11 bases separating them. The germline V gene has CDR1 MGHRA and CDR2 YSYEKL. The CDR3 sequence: CASRGTQTYEQYF. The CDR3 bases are TGCGCCAGCAGAGGGACACAGACCTACGAGCAGTACTTC.

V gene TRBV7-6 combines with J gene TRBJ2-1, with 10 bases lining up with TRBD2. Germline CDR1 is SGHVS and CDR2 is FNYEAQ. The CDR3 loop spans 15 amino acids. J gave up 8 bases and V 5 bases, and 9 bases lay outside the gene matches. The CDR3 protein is CASSHELAGLYEQFF. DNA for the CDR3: TGTGCCAGCAGCCACGAACTAGCGGGACTCTATGAGCAGTTCTTC.

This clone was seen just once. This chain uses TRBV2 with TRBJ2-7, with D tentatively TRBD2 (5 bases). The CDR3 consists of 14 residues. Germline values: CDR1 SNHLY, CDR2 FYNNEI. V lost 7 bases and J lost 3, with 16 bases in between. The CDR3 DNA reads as TGTGCCAGCATTCCGGGGATCGGCGACTACGAGCAGTACTTC. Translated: CASIPGIGDYEQYF.

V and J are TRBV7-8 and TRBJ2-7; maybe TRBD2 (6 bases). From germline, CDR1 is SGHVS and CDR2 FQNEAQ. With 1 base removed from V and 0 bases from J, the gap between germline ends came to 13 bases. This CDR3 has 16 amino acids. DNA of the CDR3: TGTGCCAGCAGCTTAGATACGGGAGATCTCTCCTACGAGCAGTACTTC. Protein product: CASSLDTGDLSYEQYF.

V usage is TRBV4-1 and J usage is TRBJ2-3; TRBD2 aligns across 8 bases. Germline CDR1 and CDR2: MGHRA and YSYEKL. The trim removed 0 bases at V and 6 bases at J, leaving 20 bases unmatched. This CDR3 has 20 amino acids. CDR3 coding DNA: TGCGCCAGCAGCCAAGATAAAGTCTCCTCACGGGGGGGCTTAGGGGATACGCAGTATTTT. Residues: CASSQDKVSSRGGLGDTQYF.

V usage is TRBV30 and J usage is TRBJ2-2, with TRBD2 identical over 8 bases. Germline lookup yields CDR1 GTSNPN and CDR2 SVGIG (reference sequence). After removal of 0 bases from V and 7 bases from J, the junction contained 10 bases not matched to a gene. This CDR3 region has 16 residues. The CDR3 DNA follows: TGTGCCTGGAGTGTACTAAGCGGGAGATCGGGCGGGGAGCTGTTTTTT. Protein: CAWSVLSGRSGGELFF.

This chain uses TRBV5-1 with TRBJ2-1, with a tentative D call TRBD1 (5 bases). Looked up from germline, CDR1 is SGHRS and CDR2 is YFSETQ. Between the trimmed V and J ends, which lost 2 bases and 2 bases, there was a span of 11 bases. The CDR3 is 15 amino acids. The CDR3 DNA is TGCGCCAGCAGCTTCATGCAGGGCCCCTACAATGAGCAGTTCTTC. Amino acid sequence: CASSFMQGPYNEQFF. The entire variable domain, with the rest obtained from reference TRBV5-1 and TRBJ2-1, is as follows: KAGVTQTPRYLIKTRGQQVTLSCSPISGHRSVSWYQQTPGQGLQFLFEYFSETQRNKGNFPGRFSGRQFSNSRSEMNVSTLELGDSALYLCASSFMQGPYNEQFFGPGTRLTVL.

The CDR3: CASSETTGGNNEQFF. The CDR3 DNA follows: TGTGCCAGCAGTGAAACCACCGGGGGTAACAATGAGCAGTTCTTC. The chain joins TRBV6-4 to TRBJ2-1, with D maybe TRBD2 (6 bases). CDR3 length: 15 residues. CDR1 and CDR2 (germline): MRHNA, SNTAGT. The V end lost 3 bases, the J end lost 5 bases, and 14 bases lay between the germline ends.

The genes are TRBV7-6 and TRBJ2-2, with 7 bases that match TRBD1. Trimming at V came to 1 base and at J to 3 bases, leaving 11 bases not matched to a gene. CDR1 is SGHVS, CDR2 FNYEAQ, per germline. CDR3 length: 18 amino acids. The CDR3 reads CASSLGPGQRKDTGELFF. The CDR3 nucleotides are TGTGCCAGCAGCTTAGGTCCGGGACAGAGAAAAGACACCGGGGAGCTGTTTTTT. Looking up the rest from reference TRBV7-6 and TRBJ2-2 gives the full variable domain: GAGVSQSPRYKVTKRGQDVALRCDPISGHVSLYWYRQALGQGPEFLTYFNYEAQQDKSGLPNDRFSAERPEGSISTLTIQRTEQRDSAMYRCASSLGPGQRKDTGELFFGEGSRLTVL.

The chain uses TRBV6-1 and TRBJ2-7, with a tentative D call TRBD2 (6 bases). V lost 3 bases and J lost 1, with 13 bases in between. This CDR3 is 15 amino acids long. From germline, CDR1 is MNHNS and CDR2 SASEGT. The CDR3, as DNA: TGTGCCAGCAGTGAGGCCCAAGCGGGTTCCTACGAGCAGTACTTC. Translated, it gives CASSEAQAGSYEQYF.

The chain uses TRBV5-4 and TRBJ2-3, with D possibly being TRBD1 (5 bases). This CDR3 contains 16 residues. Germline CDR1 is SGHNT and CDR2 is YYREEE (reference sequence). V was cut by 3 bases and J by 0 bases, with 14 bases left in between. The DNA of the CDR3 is TGTGCCAGCAGCTGGGCTCCCAGGGATAGCACAGATACGCAGTATTTT. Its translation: CASSWAPRDSTDTQYF.

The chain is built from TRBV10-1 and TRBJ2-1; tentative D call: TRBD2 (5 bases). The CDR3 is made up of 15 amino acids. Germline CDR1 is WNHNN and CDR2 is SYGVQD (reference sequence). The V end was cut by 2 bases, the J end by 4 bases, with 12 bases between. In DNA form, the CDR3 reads TGCGCCAGCAGTGAGGCGGGCGGTGGGTACAATGAGCAGTTCTTC. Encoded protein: CASSEAGGGYNEQFF.